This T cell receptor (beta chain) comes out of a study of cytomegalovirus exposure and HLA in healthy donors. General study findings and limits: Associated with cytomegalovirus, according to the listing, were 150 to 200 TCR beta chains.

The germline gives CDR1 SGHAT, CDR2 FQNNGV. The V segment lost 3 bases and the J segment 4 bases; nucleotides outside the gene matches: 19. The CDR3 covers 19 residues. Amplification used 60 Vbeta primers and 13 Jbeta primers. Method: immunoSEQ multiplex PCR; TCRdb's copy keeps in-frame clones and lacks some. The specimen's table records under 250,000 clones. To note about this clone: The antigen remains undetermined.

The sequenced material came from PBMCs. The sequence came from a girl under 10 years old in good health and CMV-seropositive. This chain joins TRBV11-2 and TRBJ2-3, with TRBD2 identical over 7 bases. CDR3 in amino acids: CASSFPEITSARAADTQYF. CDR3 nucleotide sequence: TGTGCCAGCAGCTTCCCCGAAATAACTAGCGCCCGAGCGGCAGATACGCAGTATTTT.